This T cell receptor (beta chain) was retrieved from a study of neurological immune-mediated disorders. Time point given: longitudinal time-point 1 (baseline). At least ten counts were recorded for this clonotype. TCRdb independently ran MiXCR on the 5' RACE reads; one entry per CDR3 protein. The sample records around 49,000 distinct CDR3 sequences, more than 8.5% being singletons. The CDR3 is made up of 14 amino acids. CDR1 and CDR2 from the germline V gene are SGHRS and YFSETQ. V trimming: 4 bases; J trimming: 7 bases; junction bases outside the gene matches: 8. The V and J genes are TRBV5-1 and TRBJ2-1, with TRBD2 identical over 7 bases. The source of this sequence is a woman aged 40 to 50 in good health. Sequenced material: PBMCs. Here the CDR3 reads CASSASGEMNEQFF. The CDR3 region has the DNA TGCGCCAGCAGCGCAAGCGGGGAGATGAATGAGCAGTTCTTC.